The 5 T cell receptor beta chains below come from one sample, sequenced in a study of blood T cell repertoires in COVID-19. The repertoire was sequenced with immunoSEQ multiplex PCR; TCRdb's copy has only in-frame clones and lacks some. Counted here are some 350,000 clones, around 87% occurring once; the ten biggest clones make up about 5%. The sequencing sample was made of PBMCs or T cells enriched from blood (not recorded which). These receptors all stem from a woman aged 25-40 years who had recovered from COVID-19.

This clone was seen once. This chain joins TRBV9 and TRBJ2-1, with 7 bases identical to TRBD2. Germline V CDR1 and CDR2: SGDLS, YYNGEE. V was pared by 1 base and J by 4 bases, with 5 bases of the junction left unmatched. This CDR3 has 15 amino acids. CDR3 DNA: TGTGCCAGCAGCGTAAGGCTAGCGGTATACAATGAGCAGTTCTTC. Its translation: CASSVRLAVYNEQFF.

The chain employs TRBV5-1 and TRBJ2-3, with 10 bases fitting TRBD2. The CDR3 has 17 residues. V lost 4 bases and J lost 2; bases outside the gene matches: 10. Germline loops: CDR1 SGHRS, CDR2 YFSETQ. The CDR3 spells CASSPITSGAVTDTQYF. As DNA, the CDR3 is TGCGCCAGCAGCCCTATCACTAGCGGGGCGGTCACAGATACGCAGTATTTT. Drawing the rest from reference TRBV5-1 and TRBJ2-3, the complete variable domain is KAGVTQTPRYLIKTRGQQVTLSCSPISGHRSVSWYQQTPGQGLQFLFEYFSETQRNKGNFPGRFSGRQFSNSRSEMNVSTLELGDSALYLCASSPITSGAVTDTQYFGPGTRLTVL.

The chain combines TRBV23-1 with TRBJ2-5; D perhaps matches TRBD1 (6 bases). TRBV23-1 is an ORF, with its function uncertain. V was clipped by 0 bases and J by 4 bases, with 21 bases between them. The CDR3 extends over 18 amino acids. CDR3 sequence (DNA): TGCGCCAGCAGTCAATCGATAGGGCAGGGGCGATACCTAGAGACCCAGTACTTC. Its protein product is CASSQSIGQGRYLETQYF.

The chain recombines TRBV13 with TRBJ2-7, with 9 positions matching TRBD1. V trimming: 3 bases; J trimming: 3 bases; junction bases outside the gene matches: 12. Per the germline V gene, CDR1 is PRHDT and CDR2 is FYEKMQ (reference sequence). This CDR3 spans 17 amino acids. Written as DNA, the CDR3 is TGTGCCAGCAGCTTTTCTTGGGGGACAGGGCGTCGCTACGAGCAGTACTTC. As protein: CASSFSWGTGRRYEQYF.

In this sample, this clone turned up once. The J gene is TRBJ1-1, the V gene TRBV30; D is ambiguous. The CDR3 has 11 residues. CDR1 and CDR2 from the germline V gene are GTSNPN and SVGIG (reference sequence). V gave up 1 base and J gave up 9 bases, with 9 bases separating them. CDR3 DNA sequence: TGTGCCTGGAGTGGGACTTCCCAAGCTTTCTTT. Protein: CAWSGTSQAFF. The variable domain in full, with the rest retrieved from reference TRBV30 and TRBJ1-1, is SQTIHQWPATLVQPVGSPLSLECTVEGTSNPNLYWYRQAAGRGLQLLFYSVGIGQISSEVPQNLSASRPQDRQFILSSKKLLLSDSGFYLCAWSGTSQAFFGQGTRLTVV.